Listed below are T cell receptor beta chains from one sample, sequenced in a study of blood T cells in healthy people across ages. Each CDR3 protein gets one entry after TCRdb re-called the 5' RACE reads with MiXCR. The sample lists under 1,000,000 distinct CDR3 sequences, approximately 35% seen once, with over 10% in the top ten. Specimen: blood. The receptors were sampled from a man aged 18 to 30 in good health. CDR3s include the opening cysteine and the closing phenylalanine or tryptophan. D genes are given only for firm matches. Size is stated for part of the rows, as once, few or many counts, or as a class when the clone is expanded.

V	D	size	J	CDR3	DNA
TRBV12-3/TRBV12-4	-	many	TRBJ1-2	CASSVDTSGGYTF	TGTGCCAGCAGTGTAGACACTTCTGGCGGCTACACCTTC
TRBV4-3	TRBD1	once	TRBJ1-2	CASSQDLDRGYGYTF	TGCGCCAGCAGCCAAGATTTGGACAGGGGTTATGGCTACACCTTC
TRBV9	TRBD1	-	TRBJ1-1	CASSVTGSNTEAFF	TGTGCCAGCAGCGTGACAGGGTCGAACACTGAAGCTTTCTTT
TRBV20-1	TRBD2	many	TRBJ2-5	CSARDPLGGLAGEETQYF	TGCAGTGCTAGAGACCCACTAGGGGGACTAGCGGGGGAAGAGACCCAGTACTTC
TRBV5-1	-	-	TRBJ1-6	CASSLGGRTMGPLHF	TGCGCCAGCAGCTTGGGAGGACGGACAATGGGACCCCTCCACTTT
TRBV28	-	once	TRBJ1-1	CASSPTTEATSEAFF	TGTGCCAGCAGCCCCACGACCGAGGCTACTTCTGAAGCTTTCTTT
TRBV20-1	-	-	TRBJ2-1	CSVGRSSYNEQFF	TGCAGTGTAGGCAGGAGCTCCTACAATGAGCAGTTCTTC
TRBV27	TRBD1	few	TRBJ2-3	CASGPFGTGLLDTQYF	TGTGCCAGCGGACCCTTCGGGACAGGGCTTTTAGATACGCAGTATTTT
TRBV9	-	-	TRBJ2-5	CASSPGRGVTETQYF	TGTGCCAGCAGCCCTGGCAGGGGAGTCACAGAGACCCAGTACTTC
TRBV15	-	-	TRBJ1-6	CATGGLNSPLHF	TGTGCCACCGGAGGCCTTAATTCACCCCTCCACTTT
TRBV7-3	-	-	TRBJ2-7	CTSSLSTSNEQYF	TGTACCAGCAGCTTATCAACATCCAATGAGCAGTACTTC
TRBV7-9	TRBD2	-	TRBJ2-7	CASSLMGYSGVYNEQYF	TGTGCCAGCAGCTTAATGGGGTATAGCGGGGTCTACAATGAGCAGTACTTC
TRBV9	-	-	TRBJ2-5	CASSVGRRGLGEQYF	TGTGCCAGCAGCGTAGGTCGGCGGGGGCTCGGAGAGCAGTACTTC
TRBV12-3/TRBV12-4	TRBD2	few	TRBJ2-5	CASSPDSGVGMETQYF	TGTGCCAGCAGTCCCGATAGCGGGGTAGGGATGGAGACCCAGTACTTC
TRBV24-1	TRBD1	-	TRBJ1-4	CATSDPGTVWTNEKLFF	TGTGCCACCAGTGACCCGGGGACAGTTTGGACTAATGAAAAACTGTTTTTT
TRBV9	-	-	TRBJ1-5	CASSGRGLDQPQHF	TGTGCCAGCAGCGGCAGGGGTCTCGATCAGCCCCAGCATTTT
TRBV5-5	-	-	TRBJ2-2	CASSLFQGSNTGELFF	TGTGCCAGCAGCTTGTTTCAGGGTTCGAACACCGGGGAGCTGTTTTTT
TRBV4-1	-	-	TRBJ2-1	CASSQGRQTPQQFF	TGCGCCAGCAGCCAGGGTCGACAGACTCCCCAGCAGTTCTTC
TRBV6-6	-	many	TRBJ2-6	CASRTTGANVLTF	TGTGCCAGCAGAACGACGGGGGCCAACGTCCTGACTTTC
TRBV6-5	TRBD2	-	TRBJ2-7	CASSYSSGPSYEQYF	TGTGCCAGCAGTTACTCTAGCGGGCCTTCCTACGAGCAGTACTTC
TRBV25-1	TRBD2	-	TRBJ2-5	CASSEAGGLGETQYF	TGTGCCAGCAGTGAGGCGGGGGGGTTAGGAGAGACCCAGTACTTC
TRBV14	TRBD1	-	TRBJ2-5	CASRWTGDYREYF	TGTGCCAGCAGGTGGACAGGGGATTATAGGGAGTACTTC
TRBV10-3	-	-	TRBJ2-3	CAISGETGESTDTQYF	TGTGCCATCAGCGGAGAAACGGGGGAGTCCACAGATACGCAGTATTTT
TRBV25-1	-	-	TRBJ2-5	CASSELRYQETQYF	TGTGCCAGCAGTGAGCTGCGGTACCAAGAGACCCAGTACTTC
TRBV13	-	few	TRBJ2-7	CASSLVPRANEQYF	TGTGCCAGCAGCTTAGTGCCCAGGGCGAACGAGCAGTACTTC
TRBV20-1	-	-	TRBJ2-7	CSARDSSFPGREQYF	TGCAGTGCTAGAGATTCGTCTTTCCCGGGGCGGGAGCAGTACTTC
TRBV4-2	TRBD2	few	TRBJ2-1	CASSQVLAGVIEQFF	TGTGCCAGCAGCCAAGTTCTAGCGGGGGTAATTGAGCAGTTCTTC
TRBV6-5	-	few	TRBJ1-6	CASSITPTGSPLHF	TGTGCCAGCAGTATCACCCCGACGGGGTCACCCCTCCACTTT
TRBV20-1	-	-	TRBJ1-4	CSARIGQITTNEKLFF	TGCAGTGCTAGAATCGGACAGATCACAACTAATGAAAAACTGTTTTTT
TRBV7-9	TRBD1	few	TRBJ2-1	CASRSGGGQGARNEQFF	TGTGCCAGCAGGTCAGGCGGGGGACAGGGGGCTCGGAATGAGCAGTTCTTC
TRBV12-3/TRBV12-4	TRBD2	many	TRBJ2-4	CASSPPDGGINIQYF	TGTGCCAGCAGTCCCCCTGACGGGGGGATTAACATTCAGTACTTC
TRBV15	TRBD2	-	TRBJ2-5	CATSRMSGSTGETQYF	TGTGCCACCAGCAGGATGAGCGGGAGTACAGGCGAGACCCAGTACTTC
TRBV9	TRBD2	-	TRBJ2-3	CASSARSGGSTDTQYF	TGTGCCAGCAGCGCCCGTAGCGGGGGGTCGACAGATACGCAGTATTTT
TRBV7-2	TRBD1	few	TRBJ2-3	CASSPVGQTTDTQYF	TGTGCCAGCAGCCCGGTGGGACAGACCACAGATACGCAGTATTTT
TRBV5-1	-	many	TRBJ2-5	CASSLWPTRMEETQYF	TGCGCCAGCAGCTTGTGGCCAACTCGTATGGAAGAGACCCAGTACTTC
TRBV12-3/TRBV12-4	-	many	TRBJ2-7	CASRNSRQEQYF	TGTGCCAGCAGAAACAGCCGTCAAGAGCAGTACTTC
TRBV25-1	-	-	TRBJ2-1	CASRAKHNEQFF	TGTGCCAGCCGGGCAAAACACAATGAGCAGTTCTTC
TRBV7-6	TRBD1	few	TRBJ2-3	CASSLIQGGTDTQYF	TGTGCCAGCAGCCTTATACAGGGGGGCACAGATACGCAGTATTTT
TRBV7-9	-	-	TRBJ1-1	CASSPGRGPPGTEAFF	TGTGCCAGCAGCCCAGGGAGGGGCCCCCCCGGGACTGAAGCTTTCTTT
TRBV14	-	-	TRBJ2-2	CASSNYRAPNTGELFF	TGTGCCAGCAGTAACTACAGGGCTCCGAACACCGGGGAGCTGTTTTTT
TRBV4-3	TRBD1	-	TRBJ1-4	CASSQGTGANEKLFF	TGCGCCAGCAGCCAAGGGACAGGGGCTAATGAAAAACTGTTTTTT
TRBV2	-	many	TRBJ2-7	CASLGSSYEQYF	TGTGCCAGCCTTGGGTCCTCCTACGAGCAGTACTTC
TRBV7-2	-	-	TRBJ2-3	CASSLFPQGADTQYF	TGTGCCAGCAGCTTATTTCCACAGGGAGCAGATACGCAGTATTTT
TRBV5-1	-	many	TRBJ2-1	CASSFQGSDNEQFF	TGCGCCAGCAGTTTCCAGGGCTCTGACAATGAGCAGTTCTTC
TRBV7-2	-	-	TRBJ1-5	CASSTSPGSNQPQHF	TGTGCCAGCAGCACCAGTCCGGGGAGCAATCAGCCCCAGCATTTT
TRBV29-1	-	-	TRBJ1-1	CSVEGLQTGNTEAFF	TGCAGCGTTGAGGGGCTCCAGACAGGGAACACTGAAGCTTTCTTT
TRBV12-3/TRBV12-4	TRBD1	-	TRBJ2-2	CASAPLQGVGELFF	TGTGCCAGCGCCCCGTTACAGGGGGTCGGGGAGCTGTTTTTT
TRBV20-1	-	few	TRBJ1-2	CSARDRGWGVSGGYTF	TGCAGTGCTAGAGATCGCGGTTGGGGAGTTTCTGGGGGCTACACCTTC